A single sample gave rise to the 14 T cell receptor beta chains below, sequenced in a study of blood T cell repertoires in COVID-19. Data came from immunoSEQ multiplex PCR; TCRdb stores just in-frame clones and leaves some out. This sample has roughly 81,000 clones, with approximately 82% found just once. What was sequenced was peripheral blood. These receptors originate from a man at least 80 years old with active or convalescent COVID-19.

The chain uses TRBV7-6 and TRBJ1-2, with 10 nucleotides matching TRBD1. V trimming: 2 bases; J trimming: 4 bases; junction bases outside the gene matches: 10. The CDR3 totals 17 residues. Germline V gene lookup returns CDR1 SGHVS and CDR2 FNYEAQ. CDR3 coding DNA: TGTGCCAGCAGCTTAAGCCCCGCGGGACAGGGGTCCTATGGCTACACCTTC. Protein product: CASSLSPAGQGSYGYTF. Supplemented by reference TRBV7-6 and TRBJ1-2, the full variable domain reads GAGVSQSPRYKVTKRGQDVALRCDPISGHVSLYWYRQALGQGPEFLTYFNYEAQQDKSGLPNDRFSAERPEGSISTLTIQRTEQRDSAMYRCASSLSPAGQGSYGYTFGSGTRLTVV.

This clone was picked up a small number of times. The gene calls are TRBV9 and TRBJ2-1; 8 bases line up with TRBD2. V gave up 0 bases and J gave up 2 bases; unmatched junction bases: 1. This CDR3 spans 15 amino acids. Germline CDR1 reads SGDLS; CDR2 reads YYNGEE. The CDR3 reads CASSVDGRAYNEQFF. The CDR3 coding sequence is TGTGCCAGCAGCGTAGACGGGAGGGCCTACAATGAGCAGTTCTTC.

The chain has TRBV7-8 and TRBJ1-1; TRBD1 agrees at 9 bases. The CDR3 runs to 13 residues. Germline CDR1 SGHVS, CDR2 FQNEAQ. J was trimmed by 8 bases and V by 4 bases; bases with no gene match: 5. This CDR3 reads CASSWGQGEEAFF. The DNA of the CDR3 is TGTGCCAGCAGCTGGGGACAGGGTGAAGAAGCTTTCTTT.

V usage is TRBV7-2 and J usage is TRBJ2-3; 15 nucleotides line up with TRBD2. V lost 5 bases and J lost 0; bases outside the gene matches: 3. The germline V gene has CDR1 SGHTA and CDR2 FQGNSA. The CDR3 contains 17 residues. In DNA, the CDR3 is TGTGCCAGCAGCCCAGGACTAGCGGGAGGGAGCACAGATACGCAGTATTTT. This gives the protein CASSPGLAGGSTDTQYF.

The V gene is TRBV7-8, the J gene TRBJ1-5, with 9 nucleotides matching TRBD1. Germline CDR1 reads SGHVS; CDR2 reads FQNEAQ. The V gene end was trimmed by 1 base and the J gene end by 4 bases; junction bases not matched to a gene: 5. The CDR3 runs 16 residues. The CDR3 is CASSLGGQGGNQPQHF. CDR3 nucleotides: TGTGCCAGCAGCTTAGGGGGACAGGGAGGGAATCAGCCCCAGCATTTT.

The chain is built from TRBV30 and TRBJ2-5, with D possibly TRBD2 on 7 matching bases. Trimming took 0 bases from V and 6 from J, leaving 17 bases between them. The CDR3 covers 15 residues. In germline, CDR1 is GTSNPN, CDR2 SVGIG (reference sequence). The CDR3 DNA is TGTGCCTGGAGTGTACGGGGGCTAGCGGAAAAGACCCAGTACTTC. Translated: CAWSVRGLAEKTQYF.

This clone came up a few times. CDR3 loop: CASRTAGGPYEQFF. In nucleotides, the CDR3 is TGCGCCAGCAGGACAGCGGGAGGGCCGTATGAGCAGTTCTTC. The V and J genes are TRBV10-2 and TRBJ2-1, with 10 nucleotides matching TRBD2. J gave up 8 bases and V 6 bases, and 7 bases lay outside the gene matches. The CDR3 loop spans 14 amino acids. Germline CDR1 reads WSHSY; CDR2 reads SAAADI.

The CDR3 coding sequence is TGTGCCAGCACGGGTACGGCATCTAACTATGGCTACACCTTC. Encoded protein: CASTGTASNYGYTF. J is TRBJ1-2 and V is TRBV6-6, with no clear D. The CDR3 runs to 14 residues. With 7 bases removed from V and 0 bases from J, the gap between germline ends came to 12 bases. Germline CDR1 reads MNHNY; CDR2 reads SVGAGI (reference sequence).

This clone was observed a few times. CDR3 DNA sequence: TGTGCCTGGAGTGTATTAGGGGGCCCTTCCTACGAGCAGTACTTC. Translated: CAWSVLGGPSYEQYF. The gene calls are TRBV30 and TRBJ2-7, with 7 nucleotides matching TRBD1. With V trimmed by 0 bases and J by 1 base, 6 bases remained unmatched. The CDR3 totals 15 residues. Germline assignment: CDR1 GTSNPN and CDR2 SVGIG (reference sequence). Filled out from reference TRBV30 and TRBJ2-7, the complete variable domain reads SQTIHQWPATLVQPVGSPLSLECTVEGTSNPNLYWYRQAAGRGLQLLFYSVGIGQISSEVPQNLSASRPQDRQFILSSKKLLLSDSGFYLCAWSVLGGPSYEQYFGPGTRLTVT.

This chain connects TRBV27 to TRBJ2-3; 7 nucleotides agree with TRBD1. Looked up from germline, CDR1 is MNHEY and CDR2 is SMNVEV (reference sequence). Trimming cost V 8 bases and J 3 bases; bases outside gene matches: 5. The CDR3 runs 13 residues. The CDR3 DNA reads TGTGCCAGCGAAAAACAGGGGACAGATACGCAGTATTTT. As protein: CASEKQGTDTQYF.

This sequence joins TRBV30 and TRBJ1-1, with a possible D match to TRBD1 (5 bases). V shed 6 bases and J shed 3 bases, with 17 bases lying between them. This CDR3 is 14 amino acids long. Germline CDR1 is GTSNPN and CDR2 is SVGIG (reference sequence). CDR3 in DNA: TGTGCCTGCTTGCAGGGTTGGTTCGACACTGAAGCTTTCTTT. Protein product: CACLQGWFDTEAFF.

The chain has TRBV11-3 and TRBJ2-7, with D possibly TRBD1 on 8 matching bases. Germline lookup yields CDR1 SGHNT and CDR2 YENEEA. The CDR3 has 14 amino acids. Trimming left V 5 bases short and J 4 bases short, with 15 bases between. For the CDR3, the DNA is TGTGCCAGCAGCCCACAGGGGGGGAGTTACGAGCAGTACTTC. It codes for CASSPQGGSYEQYF.

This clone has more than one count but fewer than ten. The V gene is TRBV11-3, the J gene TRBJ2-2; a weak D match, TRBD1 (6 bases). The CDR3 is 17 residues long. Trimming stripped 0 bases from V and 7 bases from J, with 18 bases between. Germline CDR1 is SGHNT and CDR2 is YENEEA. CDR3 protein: CASSLELGRGNIGELFF. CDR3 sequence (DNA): TGTGCCAGCAGCTTAGAATTGGGCAGGGGAAATATCGGGGAGCTGTTTTTT.

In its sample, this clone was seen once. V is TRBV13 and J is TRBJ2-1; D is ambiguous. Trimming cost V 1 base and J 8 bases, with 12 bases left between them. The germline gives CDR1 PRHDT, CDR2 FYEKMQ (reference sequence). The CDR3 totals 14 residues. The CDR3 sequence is CASSLDLRLDEQFF. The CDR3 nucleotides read TGTGCCAGCAGCTTAGATCTGCGGCTGGATGAGCAGTTCTTC.